The rows below give T cell receptor beta chains drawn from one sample of a study of T cells in Graves' hyperthyroidism and ophthalmopathy. From the multiplex PCR reads, TCRdb called clonotypes with MiXCR, one entry per CDR3 protein. In the table there are 500,000 to 550,000 distinct CDR3 sequences, just under 20% of which are singletons. Material: blood. All receptors come from a man between 40 and 49 years old with Graves' ophthalmopathy. The CDR3 runs from the conserved cysteine through the conserved F or W. The order of the fields is CDR3 DNA, CDR3 protein, clone size, V gene, D gene, J gene. The D gene is left open where the match is weak. The size entry is marked missing in some rows and otherwise reads once, few, many or a size class.

DNA: TGTGCCTGGAGTCTAGACTCTGGAAACACCATATATTTT
CDR3: CAWSLDSGNTIYF
size: NA
V: TRBV30
D: NA
J: TRBJ1-3

DNA: TGTGCCAGCACCGAAGACGGACAAGCCTTTAACACTGAAGCTTTCTTT
CDR3: CASTEDGQAFNTEAFF
size: NA
V: TRBV6-1
D: NA
J: TRBJ1-1

DNA: TGTGCCAGCAGTTTGACTCGGACAGGGGGCTTGAAACTGTTTTTT
CDR3: CASSLTRTGGLKLFF
size: NA
V: TRBV27
D: TRBD1
J: TRBJ1-4

DNA: TGTGCCAGCAGTCGGGATCTCTTTCTAGCCAAAAACATTCAGTACTTC
CDR3: CASSRDLFLAKNIQYF
size: NA
V: TRBV7-2
D: NA
J: TRBJ2-4

DNA: TGTGCCAGCAGTTACTCTAGGATCGCGTACAATGAGCAGTTCTTC
CDR3: CASSYSRIAYNEQFF
size: few
V: TRBV6-6
D: NA
J: TRBJ2-1

DNA: TGCAGCGTTGCGGTGGGATTGAATCAGCCCCAGCATTTT
CDR3: CSVAVGLNQPQHF
size: few
V: TRBV29-1
D: NA
J: TRBJ1-5

DNA: TGTGCCAGCAGTATATCCGGGACAGGGGCTCAGCCCCAGCATTTT
CDR3: CASSISGTGAQPQHF
size: NA
V: TRBV27
D: TRBD1
J: TRBJ1-5

DNA: TGTGCCAGCAGCCCTACTACCGGGACTAGCGGGAGAGGGCATGAGCAGTTCTTC
CDR3: CASSPTTGTSGRGHEQFF
size: NA
V: TRBV9
D: TRBD2
J: TRBJ2-1

DNA: TGCAGTGCTACCTCTAGCCCGGGACGGAGGTCCTACGAGCAGTACTTC
CDR3: CSATSSPGRRSYEQYF
size: NA
V: TRBV20-1
D: NA
J: TRBJ2-7

DNA: TGTGCCAGCAGCCTCTTAGCGGGAGACACCGGGGAGCTGTTTTTT
CDR3: CASSLLAGDTGELFF
size: many
V: TRBV3-1
D: TRBD2
J: TRBJ2-2

DNA: TGTGCCAGCAGCTCGACTAGCGGGATGCTTGAGCAGTTCTTC
CDR3: CASSSTSGMLEQFF
size: NA
V: TRBV11-2
D: TRBD2
J: TRBJ2-1

DNA: TGTGCCAGCAGAGGTCGCCCCCATTCGGATGAGCAGTTCTTC
CDR3: CASRGRPHSDEQFF
size: few
V: TRBV6-2/TRBV6-3
D: NA
J: TRBJ2-1

DNA: TGTGCCAGCAGCCCAGAGGGTGAGCAGTTCTTC
CDR3: CASSPEGEQFF
size: NA
V: TRBV7-8
D: NA
J: TRBJ2-1

DNA: TGTGCCTGGAGCGCCCCCCTAGCGGGGGGGACCGGGGAGCTGTTTTTT
CDR3: CAWSAPLAGGTGELFF
size: NA
V: TRBV30
D: TRBD2
J: TRBJ2-2

DNA: TGTGCCAGCAGATCCGGGACAGGGAATTCACCCCTCCACTTT
CDR3: CASRSGTGNSPLHF
size: NA
V: TRBV25-1
D: TRBD1
J: TRBJ1-6

DNA: TGTGCCAGCAGCCGACAGGGGGCTTGGGATGGCTACACCTTC
CDR3: CASSRQGAWDGYTF
size: few
V: TRBV3-1
D: TRBD1
J: TRBJ1-2

DNA: TGTGCCAGCAGCGTAGCTGGGGGATGGAACTATGGCTACACCTTC
CDR3: CASSVAGGWNYGYTF
size: NA
V: TRBV9
D: NA
J: TRBJ1-2

DNA: TGTGCCAGCAGCTTATGGGAGGAAGAGGAAAAACTGTTTTTT
CDR3: CASSLWEEEEKLFF
size: NA
V: TRBV7-6
D: NA
J: TRBJ1-4

DNA: TGCAGCGCCGGCCGGGGCTCCTACGAGCAGTACTTC
CDR3: CSAGRGSYEQYF
size: NA
V: TRBV29-1
D: NA
J: TRBJ2-7

DNA: TGTGCCACACAACACACACAAGAGACCCAGTACTTC
CDR3: CATQHTQETQYF
size: NA
V: TRBV10-3
D: NA
J: TRBJ2-5

DNA: TGCAGTGCTAGAGGTGGACTAGCGGGGGATAGATCAGATACGCAGTATTTT
CDR3: CSARGGLAGDRSDTQYF
size: many
V: TRBV20-1
D: TRBD2
J: TRBJ2-3

DNA: TGCAGTGCAGGTCAGGGGATTTCTGAAGCTTTCTTT
CDR3: CSAGQGISEAFF
size: many
V: TRBV20-1
D: NA
J: TRBJ1-1

DNA: TGCAGTGCTAGGGTGGGGGTGTCGTCTGATTCACCCCTCCACTTT
CDR3: CSARVGVSSDSPLHF
size: few
V: TRBV20-1
D: NA
J: TRBJ1-6

DNA: TGTGCCAGCACCCCGACCCTTACCGGGACAGTAACCTACGAGCAGTACTTC
CDR3: CASTPTLTGTVTYEQYF
size: many
V: TRBV27
D: TRBD1
J: TRBJ2-7

DNA: TGTGCCAGCTCCCGCTCCCTGACAGAGATGGGGGAGACCCAGTACTTC
CDR3: CASSRSLTEMGETQYF
size: NA
V: TRBV5-5
D: NA
J: TRBJ2-5

DNA: TGTGCCAGCAGTCCGCAACCGGGACAGGAAGTAGTAACTAATGAAAAACTGTTTTTT
CDR3: CASSPQPGQEVVTNEKLFF
size: NA
V: TRBV6-2/TRBV6-3
D: TRBD1
J: TRBJ1-4

DNA: TGTGCCAGCAGCTTAGCGACCGACAGGAACACTGAAGCTTTCTTT
CDR3: CASSLATDRNTEAFF
size: few
V: TRBV11-1
D: NA
J: TRBJ1-1

DNA: TGCAGTGCTAGTCCTGGAGTTTACGAGCAGTACTTC
CDR3: CSASPGVYEQYF
size: many
V: TRBV20-1
D: NA
J: TRBJ2-7

DNA: TGCAGTGCTAGAGATCATCCGCTGAACACTGAAGCTTTCTTT
CDR3: CSARDHPLNTEAFF
size: many
V: TRBV20-1
D: NA
J: TRBJ1-1

DNA: TGTGCCAGCAGCTCTATTGCTCTAAACAGGGGAAATCAGCCCCAGCATTTT
CDR3: CASSSIALNRGNQPQHF
size: NA
V: TRBV5-5
D: TRBD1
J: TRBJ1-5